This TCR beta chain was documented in a study of cytomegalovirus exposure and HLA in healthy donors. Study-level points and caveats: Excluded were some V segments that proved indistinguishable, including TRBV6-2 and TRBV6-3. Prediction of most subjects' HLA-A and HLA-B alleles by TCR beta sequences was reportedly accurate. Researchers reported in a later analysis that common viral pathogens appeared linked to several top clusters.

Worth noting for this clone: The target antigen is unknown.

Primers included in the PCR were 60 Vbeta and 13 Jbeta primers. TCRdb's table, derived via immunoSEQ multiplex PCR, lists solely in-frame clones and lacks some. This repertoire shows 100,000 to 150,000 clones, approximately 87% found once; its top ten account for around 18%. CDR3 length: 14 residues. The V and J ends lost 1 base and 8 bases, in that order; junction bases with no gene match: 4. Germline V CDR1 and CDR2: MGHRA, YSYEKL. Input material: PBMCs. The receptor's source is a man between 18 and 35 years old in good health and CMV-seropositive. This chain joins TRBV4-1 and TRBJ2-1, with TRBD1 identical over 8 bases. The CDR3, as DNA: TGCGCCAGCAGCCAAGGGGACAGGTGGGATGAGCAGTTCTTC. Translated, it gives CASSQGDRWDEQFF.